This T cell receptor (beta chain) was profiled in a study of molecular identifiers for immune sequencing clone quantification (dated by TCRdb to 2017 to 2018). At the level of the whole study: For a replicate experiment, RNA from approximately 20,000 or 100,000 naive CD8 T cells was divided into five aliquots, and four of the five aliquots were sequenced. This methods study benchmarked molecular-identifier clustering-based TCR repertoire sequencing (MIDCIRS) and TCR RNA copy counting, using CD8 T cells to do so.

Worth noting for this clonotype: This clone's antigen is unknown. No quality values exist for individual bases; no much larger clone is one base distant.

Libraries were prepared through PCR. For sequencing, a NextSeq 500 was employed. Preparation of bulk TCR libraries followed a previously described approach, with the TCR primers listed in Table S5. Total RNA was purified with the Qiagen AllPrep DNA/RNA kit. Before analysis, reads from multiple sequencing runs of one library were combined. The source study handled its data this way. Reads were retained only if the reads had an exact TCR constant sequence, and the retained reads were trimmed to 150 nt and grouped according to their 12-nt molecular barcodes. Reads within each barcode group were sub-clustered using a 15% Levenshtein threshold, and quality-weighted consensus sequences were constructed for each RNA molecule. Non-functional sequences were excluded, and lower-count sequences lying one edit away from another sequence were also excluded. Based on a fit of two negative binomial distributions, barcode sub-clusters having less than 20% of the maximum read count were discarded. TCRdb's own reprocessing of the public reads used fastp at Q25 and MiXCR and kept productive beta chains. Duplicate CDR3 protein sequences are folded into a single record with the most common DNA and genes. V and J calls and clone size were set by TCRdb, not the authors. The sample table records approximately 590,000 distinct CDR3 sequences; about 25% of these occur just once. 0.75% to 0.8% of the sample is taken by the ten largest.

From the germline V gene, CDR1 is SNHLY and CDR2 is FYNNEI. V trim: 6 bases; J trim: 1 base; unmatched bases: 12. Its CDR3 holds 17 amino acids, cysteine through phenylalanine. Only the CDR3 region is kept as DNA, spanning 51 bases read in frame from base 1. Libraries of naive CD8 T cells were built from approximately 20,000 to 980,000 sorted cells, with 10%, 30% or 50% of the purified RNA used. Naive CD8 T cells, defined as CD8+CD4-CCR7+CD45RA+, were FACS-sorted into RLT Plus buffer on a BD FACSAria II. To test detection sensitivity, Jurkat RNA equivalent to more than 9 TCR copies was spiked into samples of about 17,000-1,100,000 naive CD8 T cells. CD8 T cells were enriched using RosetteSep CD8+ T Cell Enrichment Cocktail and Ficoll-Paque, and the enriched cells then underwent ACK red cell lysis. Overall study outcomes, separate from this receptor: Highly expanded clone sizes could be underestimated because identical TCR molecules may share a barcode. Naive libraries contained spiked-in Jurkat TCR RNA (approximately nine copies' worth), which is not part of the donor repertoire. When barcode sub-clustering was omitted, TCR diversity was inflated by chimeric consensus sequences, with chimeras reaching as high as 47%. In CMV-specific effector cells, clones with more than 20 RNA copies contained over 97% of molecules, whereas in naive cells such clones contained under 1% of molecules. Roughly 2.8 recovered TCR RNA copies per cell were obtained by modeling, versus about 9.7 by digital PCR, implying a capture efficiency of approximately 27%. Spiked-in Jurkat TCR RNA equivalent to a single cell was reported to be detectable even among 750,000 to 1,000,000 naive CD8 T cells.

Sequenced: naive CD8+ T cells from blood, with Jurkat cell RNA spiked in. This sample's cell subset or site label indicates: FACS-sorted CD8+CD4-CCR7+CD45RA+ naive T cells. The chain is assembled from TRBV2 and TRBJ2-7; the central 10 bases match TRBD2. The clonotype comes from a human donor in good health. Some libraries in this study had Jurkat cell RNA spiked in. For the CDR3, the sequence is CASSDAVIAGGSYEQYF. The sequenced DNA: TGTGCCAGCAGCGACGCCGTGATAGCGGGAGGATCCTACGAGCAGTACTTC.